The rows below give T cell receptor beta chains drawn from one sample of a study of blood T cells in healthy people across ages. TCRdb analysed the 5' RACE reads with MiXCR anew, one entry per CDR3 protein. Here the sample spans roughly 1,500,000 distinct CDR3 sequences, 42% being singletons. The sequenced sample consisted of blood. The source of these receptors is a young woman in good health. Each CDR3 is given with its conserved first and last residue. D genes are given only for firm matches. Some rows have no size entry. The others give once, few or many, or a class for an expanded clone.

j_call | v_call | d_call | clone_size | cdr3_aa | cdr3_nt
TRBJ2-5 | TRBV4-1 | TRBD2 | . | CASSQVNLGLAGQETQYF | TGCGCCAGCAGCCAAGTTAATTTGGGACTAGCGGGGCAAGAGACCCAGTACTTC
TRBJ2-3 | TRBV2 | . | . | CASGSPAGGTDTQYF | TGTGCCAGCGGATCCCCGGCGGGTGGCACAGATACGCAGTATTTT
TRBJ2-2 | TRBV5-1 | . | . | CASSFGQNTGELFF | TGCGCCAGCAGCTTCGGACAGAACACCGGGGAGCTGTTTTTT
TRBJ2-1 | TRBV7-2 | TRBD2 | . | CASSLVSSGGAQEQFF | TGTGCCAGCAGCTTAGTCTCTAGCGGGGGGGCCCAGGAGCAGTTCTTC
TRBJ2-3 | TRBV9 | . | . | CASSAFLGASTDTQYF | TGTGCCAGCAGCGCCTTCCTCGGGGCTAGCACAGATACGCAGTATTTT
TRBJ2-1 | TRBV15 | . | . | CATRDSSYNEQFF | TGTGCCACCAGGGACAGTTCCTACAATGAGCAGTTCTTC
TRBJ2-3 | TRBV5-6 | TRBD1 | few | CASSAQDRGAPSTQYF | TGTGCCAGCAGCGCCCAGGACAGGGGCGCCCCGAGTACGCAGTATTTT
TRBJ2-3 | TRBV12-3/TRBV12-4 | . | . | CASSLSGRASSDTQYF | TGTGCCAGCAGTTTATCAGGCAGGGCTTCGTCAGATACGCAGTATTTT
TRBJ2-1 | TRBV7-7 | . | . | CASSPEVSPYNEQFF | TGTGCCAGCAGCCCGGAGGTTTCTCCGTACAATGAGCAGTTCTTC
TRBJ2-1 | TRBV6-6 | . | . | CASRPAAPSYNEQFF | TGTGCCAGCAGACCAGCGGCACCCTCCTACAATGAGCAGTTCTTC
TRBJ2-7 | TRBV6-2/TRBV6-3 | . | . | CASHELRGTSSYEQYF | TGTGCCAGCCACGAGCTTAGGGGCACGAGCTCCTACGAGCAGTACTTC
TRBJ1-2 | TRBV7-9 | . | . | CASSLTLGSWGYTF | TGTGCCAGCAGCTTAACATTGGGCAGCTGGGGCTACACCTTC
TRBJ2-7 | TRBV20-1 | TRBD1 | . | CSAPMIGQGFSYEQYF | TGCAGTGCGCCCATGATAGGACAGGGGTTTTCCTACGAGCAGTACTTC
TRBJ2-5 | TRBV20-1 | . | few | CSARPGPVQETQYF | TGCAGTGCTCGCCCCGGACCCGTCCAAGAGACCCAGTACTTC
TRBJ2-7 | TRBV20-1 | . | . | CSARDQVGAGYEQYF | TGCAGTGCTAGAGATCAGGTCGGAGCGGGCTACGAGCAGTACTTC
TRBJ2-5 | TRBV28 | . | few | CASSLWGPKETQYF | TGTGCCAGCAGTTTGTGGGGGCCGAAAGAGACCCAGTACTTC
TRBJ2-1 | TRBV12-3/TRBV12-4 | . | few | CASSLRGMHEQFF | TGTGCCAGCAGTTTAAGGGGGATGCATGAGCAGTTCTTC
TRBJ2-7 | TRBV21-1 | . | . | CAFRGSPPTYNEQYF | TGTGCCTTCAGGGGGAGCCCCCCTACCTACAATGAGCAGTACTTC
TRBJ1-1 | TRBV29-1 | . | . | CSVADGTEAFF | .
TRBJ2-1 | TRBV2 | . | few | CASSEALYARNGEQFF | TGTGCCAGCAGTGAAGCGCTTTATGCACGGAATGGTGAGCAGTTCTTC
TRBJ1-1 | TRBV4-1 | . | few | CASSQVGGGAFF | TGCGCCAGCAGCCAAGTTGGAGGGGGAGCTTTCTTT
TRBJ1-2 | TRBV6-1 | . | . | CASSDLMGYTF | TGTGCAAGCAGCGACCTTATGGGCTACACCTTC
TRBJ1-2 | TRBV12-3/TRBV12-4 | . | few | CASSFSSMGGYTF | TGTGCCAGCAGTTTCAGTTCGATGGGGGGCTACACCTTC
TRBJ1-4 | TRBV3-1 | TRBD1 | once | CASSLPFPGTGIEKLFF | TGTGCCAGCAGCCTGCCCTTCCCCGGGACAGGAATTGAAAAACTGTTTTTT
TRBJ2-1 | TRBV7-9 | TRBD2 | . | CASSPGTISDDEQFF | TGTGCCAGCAGCCCCGGGACTATATCCGACGATGAGCAGTTCTTC
TRBJ1-2 | TRBV10-3 | . | many | CAISDIGWNGYTF | TGTGCCATCAGTGACATCGGTTGGAATGGCTACACCTTC
TRBJ2-1 | TRBV20-1 | TRBD2 | . | CSARPGLAIYNEQFF | TGCAGTGCTAGGCCGGGACTAGCTATCTACAATGAGCAGTTCTTC
TRBJ2-4 | TRBV28 | . | . | CASSRSPGLGAKNIQYF | TGTGCCAGCAGTCGGTCTCCGGGGCTCGGAGCCAAAAACATTCAGTACTTC
TRBJ2-7 | TRBV10-3 | . | few | CAIRRGDGYEQYF | TGTGCCATCAGGAGGGGTGACGGCTACGAGCAGTACTTC
TRBJ2-7 | TRBV28 | TRBD2 | . | CASSLPSTSGSYEQYF | TGTGCCAGCAGTCTACCTTCGACTAGCGGCTCCTACGAGCAGTACTTC
TRBJ1-1 | TRBV13 | . | . | CASSLANPTEAFF | TGTGCCAGCAGCTTAGCAAATCCCACTGAAGCTTTCTTT
TRBJ1-3 | TRBV9 | . | . | CASSVESGQGGNTIYF | TGTGCCAGCAGCGTAGAGTCAGGTCAGGGTGGAAACACCATATATTTT
TRBJ2-7 | TRBV28 | . | few | CASRSLQGISSYEQYF | TGTGCCAGCAGATCACTACAGGGTATCAGCTCCTACGAGCAGTACTTC
TRBJ2-7 | TRBV6-2/TRBV6-3 | . | few | CASSYATGTYEQYF | TGTGCCAGCAGTTACGCCACAGGTACCTACGAGCAGTACTTC
TRBJ1-2 | TRBV21-1 | . | . | CASSGMDAIAGCDYGYTF | TGTGCCAGCAGCGGGATGGACGCCATTGCGGGTTGCGACTATGGCTACACCTTC
TRBJ2-1 | TRBV10-3 | . | . | CAISESRETQFF | TGTGCCATCAGTGAGTCGCGTGAGACCCAGTTCTTC
TRBJ2-7 | TRBV28 | . | . | CASSFLRGGQQPYGQYF | TGTGCCAGCAGTTTTCTGAGGGGGGGCCAGCAACCATACGGACAGTACTTC
TRBJ2-3 | TRBV7-2 | TRBD2 | few | CASSFSIAGVTDTQYF | TGTGCCAGCAGCTTTAGTATAGCGGGCGTTACGGATACGCAGTATTTT
TRBJ2-7 | TRBV27 | TRBD2 | . | CASSFRLAGAYEQYF | TGTGCCAGCAGTTTTCGACTAGCGGGGGCTTACGAGCAGTACTTC
TRBJ1-1 | TRBV5-1 | TRBD1 | . | CASSDQTGVTEAFF | TGCGCCAGCAGCGATCAGACAGGGGTCACTGAAGCTTTCTTT
TRBJ1-1 | TRBV4-1 | . | . | CASSQPTDRGPEAFF | TGCGCCAGCAGCCAACCAACCGACCGGGGCCCTGAAGCTTTCTTT
TRBJ1-1 | TRBV6-2/TRBV6-3 | . | few | CASSYPLAAEAFF | TGTGCCAGCAGTTACCCCCTAGCGGCTGAAGCTTTCTTT
TRBJ2-6 | TRBV10-3 | . | few | CAISESKGSSGANVLTF | TGTGCCATCAGTGAGTCGAAGGGAAGCTCTGGGGCCAACGTCCTGACTTTC
TRBJ1-1 | TRBV10-3 | TRBD1 | . | CAISSRQGGTEAFF | TGTGCCATCAGTTCAAGACAGGGGGGAACTGAAGCTTTCTTT
TRBJ2-1 | TRBV20-1 | . | . | CSASVTYNEQFF | TGCAGTGCTAGCGTCACCTACAATGAGCAGTTCTTC
TRBJ2-5 | TRBV12-3/TRBV12-4 | TRBD2 | few | CASSLPPGLAKETQYF | TGTGCCAGCAGTTTACCCCCGGGACTAGCGAAAGAGACCCAGTACTTC
TRBJ2-3 | TRBV10-3 | . | . | CAIRTGYSNPLTDTQYF | TGTGCCATCCGGACGGGCTATTCGAACCCTTTGACAGATACGCAGTATTTT
TRBJ2-3 | TRBV5-1 | TRBD2 | . | CASSLTSGIHTDTQYF | TGCGCCAGCAGCTTAACTAGCGGAATTCACACAGATACGCAGTATTTT
TRBJ2-1 | TRBV6-5 | TRBD2 | few | CASSYSFASGYNEQFF | TGTGCCAGCAGTTACTCTTTTGCTAGCGGGTACAATGAGCAGTTCTTC
TRBJ1-1 | TRBV27 | TRBD1 | . | CASSPPGQGCEAFF | TGTGCCAGCAGTCCGCCGGGACAGGGTTGTGAAGCTTTCTTT
TRBJ2-7 | TRBV2 | TRBD1 | . | CASRGQSYSYNEQYF | TGTGCCAGCAGGGGACAGTCCTACTCCTACAATGAGCAGTACTTC
TRBJ2-2 | TRBV7-9 | TRBD1 | . | CAYDRADTGELFF | TGTGCCTACGACAGGGCCGACACCGGGGAGCTGTTTTTT
TRBJ1-2 | TRBV25-1 | TRBD1 | once | CTSRGQGIMVGYTF | TGTACCAGTAGAGGACAGGGGATAATGGTTGGCTACACCTTC
TRBJ1-1 | TRBV3-1 | . | once | CASSQGQRVIGNTEAFF | TGTGCCAGCAGCCAAGGACAGAGGGTGATCGGAAACACTGAAGCTTTCTTT
TRBJ2-2 | TRBV4-1 | TRBD2 | . | CASSLGLAGTTGELFF | TGCGCCAGCAGCCTCGGACTAGCGGGCACCACCGGGGAGCTGTTTTTT
TRBJ2-7 | TRBV6-5 | . | . | CATGREDYEQYF | TGTGCCACGGGCAGGGAAGACTACGAGCAGTACTTC
TRBJ2-7 | TRBV9 | . | many | CASSVEVLDEQYF | TGTGCCAGCAGCGTAGAGGTGTTGGACGAGCAGTACTTC